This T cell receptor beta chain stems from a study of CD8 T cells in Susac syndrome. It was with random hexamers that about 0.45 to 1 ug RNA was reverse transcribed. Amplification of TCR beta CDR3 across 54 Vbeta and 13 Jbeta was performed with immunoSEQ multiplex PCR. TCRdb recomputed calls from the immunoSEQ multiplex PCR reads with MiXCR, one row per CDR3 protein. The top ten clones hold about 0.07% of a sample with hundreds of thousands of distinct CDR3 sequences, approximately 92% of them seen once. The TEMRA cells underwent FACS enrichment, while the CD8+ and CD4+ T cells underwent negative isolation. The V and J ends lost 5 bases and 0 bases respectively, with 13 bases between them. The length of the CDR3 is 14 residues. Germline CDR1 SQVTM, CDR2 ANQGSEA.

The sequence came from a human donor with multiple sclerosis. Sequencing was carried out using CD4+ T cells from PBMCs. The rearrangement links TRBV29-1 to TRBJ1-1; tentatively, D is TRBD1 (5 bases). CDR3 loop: CSVLDTGLNTEAFF. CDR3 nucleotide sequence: TGCAGCGTTTTGGACACCGGCCTGAACACTGAAGCTTTCTTT.